The T cell receptor beta chain described here comes from a study of graft-versus-host responses after intestinal transplantation. Study-wide background: Transplants were multivisceral, liver-intestinal, or isolated intestinal. Once they had received anti-thymocyte globulin induction, all recipients took tacrolimus and steroids for approximately three years. General observations from the study: GvH clones occurred in recipient marrow; some first appeared in ileum or blood.

As concerns this clone: The antigen is undetermined.

Generated by immunoSEQ multiplex PCR, the TCRdb table keeps only in-frame clones and is missing some. The sample lists 75,000 to 100,000 clones; roughly four fifths were seen once. Source: unstimulated CD8+ T cells sorted from spleen or lymph node cells, taken before intestinal transplant. This sequence was found in a human donor who received an intestinal transplant.

The CDR3 loop reads CASSNKLSSSYEQYF. CDR3 DNA sequence: TGTGCCAGTAGTAATAAGTTGTCGAGCTCCTACGAGCAGTACTTC. The chain employs TRBV19 and TRBJ2-7; D unresolved. This CDR3 is built from 15 residues. V was pared by 4 bases and J by 0 bases, with 13 bases between. Germline CDR1 is LNHDA and CDR2 is SQIVND (reference sequence).